This T cell receptor (beta chain) appears in the sequencing data of a study of blood T cell repertoires in COVID-19. About the study: Collection of acute and convalescent COVID-19 samples took place in the United States, Italy and Spain. T cells, B-cell-depleted T cells, or PBMCs supplied cDNA or gDNA.

As originally analysed: Estimated nucleated cell counts came from reference gene primer amplification. Produced via immunoSEQ multiplex PCR; TCRdb's table is partial and in-frame only. Clone size and V and J calls were adopted from that table, with D and trimming inferred from the DNA. In the table there are around 72,000 clones, 82% of which are singletons. This clone was counted between two and nine times. J gave up 7 bases and V 4 bases, and 1 base lay outside the gene matches. From germline, CDR1 is SGHRS and CDR2 YFSETQ. The CDR3 extends over 11 amino acids. The chain has TRBV5-1 and TRBJ1-1, with 7 bases aligning to TRBD1. The receptor was isolated from a human donor in a cohort sampled during active COVID-19. The sequenced material came from peripheral blood. CDR3: CASSRTGEAFF. In nucleotides, the CDR3 is TGCGCCAGCAGCAGGACAGGTGAAGCTTTCTTT.